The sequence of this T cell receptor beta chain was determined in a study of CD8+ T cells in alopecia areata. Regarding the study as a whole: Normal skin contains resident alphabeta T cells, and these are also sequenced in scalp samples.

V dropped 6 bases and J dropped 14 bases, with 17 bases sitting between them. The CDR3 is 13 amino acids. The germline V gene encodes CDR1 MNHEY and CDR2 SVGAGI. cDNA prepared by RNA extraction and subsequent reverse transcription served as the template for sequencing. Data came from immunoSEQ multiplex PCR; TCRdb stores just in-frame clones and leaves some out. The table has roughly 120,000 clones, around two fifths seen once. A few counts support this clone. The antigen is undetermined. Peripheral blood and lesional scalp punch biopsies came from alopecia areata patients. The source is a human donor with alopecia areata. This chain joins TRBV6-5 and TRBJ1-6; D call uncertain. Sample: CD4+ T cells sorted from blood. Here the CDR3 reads CASRPDRRSALHF. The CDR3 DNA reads TGTGCCAGCAGACCCGACCGCCGTTCCGCCCTCCACTTT.